This T cell receptor beta chain was found in a study of blood T cell repertoires in COVID-19. About the research overall: COVID-19 samples, acute and convalescent, were from the United States, Italy and Spain. In each case, the material was cDNA or gDNA derived from T cells, B-cell-depleted T cells, or PBMCs.

How the authors handled the data: It was from reference gene primer amplification that nucleated cell counts were estimated. This table comes from immunoSEQ multiplex PCR, and its TCRdb copy is limited to in-frame clones, with some not included. V, J and clone size were drawn from that table, and D and trimming were deduced from the DNA. Of 60,000 to 70,000 clones listed, about 76% were seen once; the top ten hold roughly half. Per the germline V gene, CDR1 is SGHTA and CDR2 is FQGNSA. The CDR3 sequence is 15 residues long. V lost 5 bases, J lost 7 bases, and 13 bases stayed unmatched. The origin of this receptor is a woman of 80 years or more with acute or convalescent COVID-19. The specimen sequenced was peripheral blood. The chain has TRBV7-2 and TRBJ1-2; 7 positions agree with TRBD1. CDR3 DNA: TGTGCCAGCAGCGCCAGGGGACAGACCAAGTCTGGCTACACCTTC. This sequence encodes CASSARGQTKSGYTF.